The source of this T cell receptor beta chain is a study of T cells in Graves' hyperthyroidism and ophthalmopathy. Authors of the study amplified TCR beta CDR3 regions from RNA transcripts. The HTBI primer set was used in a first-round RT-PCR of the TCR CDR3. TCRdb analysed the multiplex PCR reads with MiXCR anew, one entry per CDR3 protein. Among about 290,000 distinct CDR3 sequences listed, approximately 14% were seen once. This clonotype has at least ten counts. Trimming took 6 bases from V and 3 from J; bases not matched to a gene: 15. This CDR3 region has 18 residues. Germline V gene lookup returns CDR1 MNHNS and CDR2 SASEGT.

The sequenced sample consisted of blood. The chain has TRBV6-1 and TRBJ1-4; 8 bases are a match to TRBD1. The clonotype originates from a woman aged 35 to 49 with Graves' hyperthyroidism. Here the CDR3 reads CASSSLGETGDSNEKLFF. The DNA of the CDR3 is TGTGCCAGCAGCTCCCTGGGCGAGACAGGGGACTCTAATGAAAAACTGTTTTTT.